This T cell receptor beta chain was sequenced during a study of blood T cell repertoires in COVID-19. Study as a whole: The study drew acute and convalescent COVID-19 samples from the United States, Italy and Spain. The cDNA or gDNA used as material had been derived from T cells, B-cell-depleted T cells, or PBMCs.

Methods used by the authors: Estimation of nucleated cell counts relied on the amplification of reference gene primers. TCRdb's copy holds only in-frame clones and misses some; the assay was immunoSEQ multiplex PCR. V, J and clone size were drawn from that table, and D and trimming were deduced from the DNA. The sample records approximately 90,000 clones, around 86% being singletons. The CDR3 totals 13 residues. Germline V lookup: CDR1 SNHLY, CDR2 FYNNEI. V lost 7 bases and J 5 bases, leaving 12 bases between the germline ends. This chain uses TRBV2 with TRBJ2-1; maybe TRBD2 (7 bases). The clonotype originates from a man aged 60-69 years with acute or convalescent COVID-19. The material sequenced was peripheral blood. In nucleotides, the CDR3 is TGTGCCAGCATGGAGGGGGGGAACAATGAGCAGTTCTTC. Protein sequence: CASMEGGNNEQFF.